These 20 T cell receptor beta chains were all obtained from the same sample, sequenced in a study of blood T cells in healthy people across ages. A sample-barcoded 5' primer and a J-beta primer mix were used in a second PCR of roughly 6 to 11 cycles. Via MiXCR, TCRdb re-called the 5' RACE reads, giving one row per CDR3 protein. The table includes 920,000 or so distinct CDR3 sequences, 45% detected once. The specimen was blood. All receptors come from a woman aged 55-69 years in good health.

The J gene is TRBJ1-2, the V gene TRBV12-3 or TRBV12-4; D possibly corresponds to TRBD1 (5 bases). The CDR3 has 17 residues. V was cut by 4 bases and J by 5 bases, with 23 bases left in between. The CDR3, as DNA: TGTGCCAGCAGTTCCCCTGGGGCCCCCGGCGCCCCGTATGGCTACACCTTC. It specifies CASSSPGAPGAPYGYTF.

The chain links TRBV5-1 to TRBJ2-5, with no clear D. Trimming cost V 4 bases and J 5 bases, with 15 bases left between them. The CDR3 spans 14 residues. Germline V lookup: CDR1 SGHRS, CDR2 YFSETQ. CDR3 in DNA: TGCGCCAGCAGCGTGACATCAACTGGGGAGACCCAGTACTTC. Translated, it gives CASSVTSTGETQYF.

The J gene is TRBJ2-2, the V gene TRBV7-9; 8 bases map to TRBD1. The J segment lost 7 bases and the V segment lost 7 bases, leaving 8 bases of the junction unmatched. The length of the CDR3 is 14 residues. Germline-derived CDR1 and CDR2 are SEHNR and FQNEAQ (reference sequence). The DNA for the CDR3 is TGTGCCAGCATTCGGGCAGGGGGCGTCGGGGAGCTGTTTTTT. Translation gives CASIRAGGVGELFF.

The chain links TRBV4-2 to TRBJ2-7; D not certain. The CDR3 is made up of 15 amino acids. Germline-derived CDR1 and CDR2 are LGHNA and YNFKEQ. The ends were cut back, 0 bases at V and 1 base at J, with 10 bases in the middle. The CDR3 DNA follows: TGTGCCAGCAGCCAAGACAGAGTAGGGTCCTACGAGCAGTACTTC. Its protein product is CASSQDRVGSYEQYF.

This clonotype appeared a few times. The CDR3 sequence is CASSLDGNTDTQYF. The CDR3 region has the DNA TGCGCCAGCAGCTTGGACGGGAACACAGATACGCAGTATTTT. The rearrangement joins TRBV5-1 to TRBJ2-3; D perhaps matches TRBD2 (5 bases). V was clipped by 0 bases and J by 2 bases, with 7 bases between them. The CDR3 length is 14 residues. Germline loops: CDR1 SGHRS, CDR2 YFSETQ. Supplemented by reference TRBV5-1 and TRBJ2-3, the full variable domain reads KAGVTQTPRYLIKTRGQQVTLSCSPISGHRSVSWYQQTPGQGLQFLFEYFSETQRNKGNFPGRFSGRQFSNSRSEMNVSTLELGDSALYLCASSLDGNTDTQYFGPGTRLTVL.

This clonotype was observed a handful of times. The chain employs TRBV20-1 and TRBJ2-7; 9 nucleotides align to TRBD2. The J segment lost 7 bases and the V segment lost 6 bases, leaving 4 bases of the junction unmatched. The CDR3 has 11 amino acids. Germline V lookup: CDR1 DFQATT, CDR2 SNEGSKA (reference sequence). CDR3 coding DNA: TGCAGTGCGGGCGGACTAGCGGAGCAGTACTTC. Protein sequence: CSAGGLAEQYF.

This clonotype was seen repeatedly, ten times or more. The chain couples TRBV5-1 to TRBJ2-7; the match to TRBD1 covers 7 bases. This CDR3 comprises 11 residues. The germline V gene encodes CDR1 SGHRS and CDR2 YFSETQ. The trim removed 3 bases at V and 7 bases at J, leaving 1 base unmatched. The CDR3 DNA reads TGCGCCAGCAGCTCGGACAGGGAGCAGTACTTC. Protein product: CASSSDREQYF.

CDR3: CATSRDLTASGYNEQFF. The CDR3 DNA reads TGTGCCACCAGCAGAGATCTAACGGCTAGCGGGTACAATGAGCAGTTCTTC. V is TRBV15 and J is TRBJ2-1; 8 nucleotides agree with TRBD2. This CDR3 has 17 amino acids. The germline gives CDR1 LNHNV, CDR2 YYDKDF (reference sequence). The junction had 8 bases not matched to a gene; V was cut back by 0 bases and J by 4 bases.

CDR3 sequence reads: CASSVVGGSGSKYNEQFF. The CDR3 DNA is TGTGCCAGCAGCGTAGTAGGGGGGTCGGGATCGAAATACAATGAGCAGTTCTTC. The chain links TRBV9 to TRBJ2-1; the D gene could be TRBD1 or TRBD2 (6 bases each). Per the germline V gene, CDR1 is SGDLS and CDR2 is YYNGEE. Trimming took off 0 bases at V and 4 bases at J, with 20 bases between the two ends. The CDR3 spans 18 residues. Complete variable domain (other parts from reference TRBV9 and TRBJ2-1): DSGVTQTPKHLITATGQRVTLRCSPRSGDLSVYWYQQSLDQGLQFLIQYYNGEERAKGNILERFSAQQFPDLHSELNLSSLELGDSALYFCASSVVGGSGSKYNEQFFGPGTRLTVL.

The J gene is TRBJ1-6, the V gene TRBV7-9, with D perhaps matching TRBD1 (6 bases). The CDR3 runs to 13 residues. V shed 5 bases and J shed 6 bases, with 8 bases lying between them. Looked up from germline, CDR1 is SEHNR and CDR2 is FQNEAQ (reference sequence). The chain's CDR3 is CASSDRPNSPLHF. CDR3 DNA sequence: TGTGCCAGCAGCGACAGGCCTAATTCACCCCTCCACTTT.

In the case of this clonotype: Germline is not matched at one junction end, which may reflect a read error. The V and J genes are TRBV7-9 and TRBJ2-1, with 7 positions matching TRBD2. Germline V gene lookup returns CDR1 SEHNR and CDR2 FQNEAQ (reference sequence). The CDR3 has 17 residues. The CDR3 nucleotides are TGTGCCAGCAGCGAACCGGGAGGCCCTAGCTCCTACGATGAGCAGTTCTTC. It codes for CASSEPGGPSSYDEQFF.

The table lists this clonotype with many counts. The chain is built from TRBV11-2 and TRBJ2-1; maybe TRBD2 (5 bases). V was cut by 3 bases and J by 4 bases, with 10 bases left in between. Germline-derived CDR1 and CDR2 are SGHAT and FQNNGV. This CDR3 is 14 amino acids long. CDR3 loop: CASSFSDLYNEQFF. For the CDR3, the DNA is TGTGCCAGCAGCTTTTCGGACTTGTACAATGAGCAGTTCTTC.

The V and J genes are TRBV28 and TRBJ1-2; tentatively, D is TRBD1 (5 bases). The CDR3 runs to 13 residues. Germline CDR1 MDHEN, CDR2 SYDVKM. V lost 5 bases to trimming and J lost 7 bases, with 14 bases between them. The CDR3: CASSPPGGPGYTF. CDR3 sequence (DNA): TGTGCCAGCAGTCCCCCCGGGGGTCCTGGCTACACCTTC.

The chain joins TRBV28 to TRBJ1-4; 7 bases align to TRBD1. The CDR3 contains 13 residues. V dropped 8 bases and J dropped 4; count of bases not matched to a gene: 4. Germline CDR1 MDHEN, CDR2 SYDVKM. The CDR3 region has the DNA TGTGCCAGCTACGGACAGGATAATGAAAAACTGTTTTTT. As protein: CASYGQDNEKLFF.

This clonotype turned up a few times. J is TRBJ2-7 and V is TRBV5-1, with D perhaps matching TRBD1 (6 bases). The germline CDR1 and CDR2 sequences are SGHRS and YFSETQ. V was clipped by 6 bases and J by 2 bases, with 15 bases between them. CDR3 size: 14 residues. Here the CDR3 reads CASTSTGYPYEQYF. Here the CDR3 DNA reads TGCGCCAGCACCTCTACAGGGTACCCCTACGAGCAGTACTTC.

In this sample, this clonotype turned up a few times. The rearrangement links TRBV5-1 to TRBJ2-1; D is possibly TRBD1 or TRBD2 (6 bases each). Germline CDR1 reads SGHRS; CDR2 reads YFSETQ. Trimming removed 7 bases at V and 8 bases at J, with 10 bases between. The CDR3 contains 11 residues. CDR3 loop: CASVRGDEQFF. For the CDR3, the DNA is TGCGCCAGCGTAAGGGGGGATGAGCAGTTCTTC.

The chain combines TRBV29-1 with TRBJ2-7, with a tentative D call TRBD1 (5 bases). V was shortened by 6 bases and J by 2 bases, with 20 bases between the two germline ends. The CDR3 consists of 15 residues. Germline assignment: CDR1 SQVTM and CDR2 ANQGSEA. This CDR3 is CSVALPQGMTYEQYF. As DNA, the CDR3 is TGCAGCGTCGCCCTACCGCAGGGTATGACCTACGAGCAGTACTTC.

The chain has TRBV7-8 and TRBJ2-4; tentatively, D is TRBD2 (5 bases). Looked up from germline, CDR1 is SGHVS and CDR2 is FQNEAQ. V was shortened by 5 bases and J by 3 bases, with 14 bases between the two germline ends. The CDR3 runs to 15 residues. CDR3 in DNA: TGTGCCAGCAGCCAATATGAGGGTGACAAAAACATTCAGTACTTC. It yields the protein CASSQYEGDKNIQYF.

V is TRBV27 and J is TRBJ1-5; D is unresolved. CDR3 size: 16 residues. The V gene's germline CDR1 is MNHEY and CDR2 SMNVEV (reference sequence). V lost 5 bases and J 7 bases, leaving 21 bases between the germline ends. The chain's CDR3 is CASSILAGMGEQPQHF. CDR3 DNA: TGTGCCAGCAGTATTCTAGCGGGAATGGGTGAGCAGCCCCAGCATTTT.

The sample holds a few counts of this clonotype. The chain joins TRBV6-5 to TRBJ2-1; D possibly corresponds to TRBD2 (5 bases). This CDR3 contains 17 residues. The germline gives CDR1 MNHEY, CDR2 SVGAGI. Trimming took 0 bases from V and 3 from J, leaving 15 bases between them. The DNA of the CDR3 is TGTGCCAGCAGTTACTCAGTTCCCAGCGGCATCTACAATGAGCAGTTCTTC. The encoded protein is CASSYSVPSGIYNEQFF.